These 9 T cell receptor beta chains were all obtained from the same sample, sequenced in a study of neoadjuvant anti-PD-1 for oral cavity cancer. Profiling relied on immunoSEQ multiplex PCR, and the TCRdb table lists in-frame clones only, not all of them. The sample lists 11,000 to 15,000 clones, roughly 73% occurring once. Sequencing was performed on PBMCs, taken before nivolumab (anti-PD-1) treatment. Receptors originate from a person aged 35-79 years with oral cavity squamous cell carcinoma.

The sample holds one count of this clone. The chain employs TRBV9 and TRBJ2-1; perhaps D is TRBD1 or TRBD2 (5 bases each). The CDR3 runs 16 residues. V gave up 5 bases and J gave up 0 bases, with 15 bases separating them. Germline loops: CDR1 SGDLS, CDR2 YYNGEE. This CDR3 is CASSPPGGYSYNEQFF. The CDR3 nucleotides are TGTGCCAGCAGTCCCCCTGGGGGATACTCCTACAATGAGCAGTTCTTC.

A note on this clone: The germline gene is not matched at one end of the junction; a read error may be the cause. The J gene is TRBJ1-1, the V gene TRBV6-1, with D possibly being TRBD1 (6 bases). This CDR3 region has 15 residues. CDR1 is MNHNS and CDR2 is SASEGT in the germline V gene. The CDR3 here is CASREGDTKNTEAFF. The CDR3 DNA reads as TGTGCCAGCAGGGAAGGGGACACAAAGAACACTGAAGCTTTCTTT.

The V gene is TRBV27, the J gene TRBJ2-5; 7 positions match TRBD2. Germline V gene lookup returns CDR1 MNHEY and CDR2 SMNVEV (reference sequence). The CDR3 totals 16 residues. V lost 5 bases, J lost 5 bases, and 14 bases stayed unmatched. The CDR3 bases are TGTGCCAGCAGTCAGGGACGTGCGGGGGTGGGGGAGACCCAGTACTTC. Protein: CASSQGRAGVGETQYF.

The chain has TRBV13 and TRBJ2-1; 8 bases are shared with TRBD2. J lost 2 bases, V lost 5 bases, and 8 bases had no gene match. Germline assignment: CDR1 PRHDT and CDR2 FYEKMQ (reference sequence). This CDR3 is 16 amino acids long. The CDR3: CASSPAAGGPYNEQFF. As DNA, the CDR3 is TGTGCCAGCAGCCCCGCGGCGGGAGGCCCCTACAATGAGCAGTTCTTC.

The CDR3 DNA reads TGTGCCAGCAGCCCCTTAAGGCCCCAGCATTTT. Protein: CASSPLRPQHF. The rearrangement uses TRBV9 and TRBJ1-5; no clear D. Germline V gene lookup returns CDR1 SGDLS and CDR2 YYNGEE. The CDR3 covers 11 residues. Trimming took off 4 bases at V and 9 bases at J, with 8 bases between the two ends.

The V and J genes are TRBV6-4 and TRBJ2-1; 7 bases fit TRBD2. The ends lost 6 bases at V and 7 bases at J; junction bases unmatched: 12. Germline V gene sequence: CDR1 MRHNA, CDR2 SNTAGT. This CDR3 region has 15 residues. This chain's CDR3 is CASSAKAGSGNEQFF. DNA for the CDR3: TGTGCCAGCAGCGCTAAAGCGGGGTCGGGGAATGAGCAGTTCTTC.

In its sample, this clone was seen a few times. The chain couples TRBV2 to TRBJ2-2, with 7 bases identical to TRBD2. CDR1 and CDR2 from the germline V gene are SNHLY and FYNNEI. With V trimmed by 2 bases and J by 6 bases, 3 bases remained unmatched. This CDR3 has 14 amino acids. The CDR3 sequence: CASSEWEGPGELFF. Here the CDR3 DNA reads TGTGCCAGCAGTGAATGGGAGGGGCCCGGGGAGCTGTTTTTT.

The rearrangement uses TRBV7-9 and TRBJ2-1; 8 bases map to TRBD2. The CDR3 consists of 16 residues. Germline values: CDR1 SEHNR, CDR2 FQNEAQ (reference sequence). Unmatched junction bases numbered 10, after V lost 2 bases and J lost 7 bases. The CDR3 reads CASSLIGLAGPNEQFF. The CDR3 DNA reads TGTGCCAGCAGCTTAATCGGACTAGCCGGGCCAAATGAGCAGTTCTTC.

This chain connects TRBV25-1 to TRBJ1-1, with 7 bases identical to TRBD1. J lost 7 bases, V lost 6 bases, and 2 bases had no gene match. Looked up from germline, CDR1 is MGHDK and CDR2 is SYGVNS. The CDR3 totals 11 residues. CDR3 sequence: CASRRQGEAFF. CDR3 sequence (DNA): TGTGCCAGCAGGAGACAGGGTGAAGCTTTCTTT.